The T cell receptor beta chain under discussion was sequenced for a study of shared clonotypes between healthy human individuals. Libraries were prepared by immunoSEQ multiplex PCR; TCRdb keeps only in-frame clonotypes and omits some of them. The sample includes some 690,000 clones, about 92% seen only once; the top ten take less than 40%. Trimming shortened V by 4 bases and J by 4 bases, and 14 bases separated the two germline ends. The germline gives CDR1 SGHDN, CDR2 FVKESK. There are 14 residues in the CDR3. The TCR sequence derives from a man between 18 and 35 years old in good health. Some clones in this sample may be carry-over from other donors' samples. The J gene is TRBJ2-7, the V gene TRBV14; D possibly matches TRBD1 or TRBD2 (5 bases each). The source material was memory CD8+ T cells from PBMCs. The subset was: CD45RO+ cells pooled with CCR7-negative TemRA cells. CDR3 in amino acids: CASSPGWGIYEQYF. DNA for the CDR3: TGTGCCAGCAGCCCGGGTTGGGGGATTTACGAGCAGTACTTC.